This entry is about one T cell receptor (beta chain). The antigen remains undetermined. Next came a second PCR, run for about 6 to 12 cycles, which used a sample-barcoded 5' primer along with a J-beta primer mix. TCRdb re-called the 5' RACE reads with MiXCR, one entry per CDR3 protein. The table records roughly 800,000 distinct CDR3 sequences, around 25% of them present only once. This specimen comes from a study of blood T cells in healthy people across ages. About the study: About one barcoded TCR beta cDNA was captured per two T cells. General study findings and limits: PBMCs were not sorted, which prevented a conclusive comparison of naive versus antigen-experienced cells.

These data are also associated with another study on T cells of mothers and their children.

This TCR was recovered from a boy between 10 and 17 years old in good health. Specimen: blood.

The CDR3 loop reads CASSSTGSAYEQYF. The CDR3 bases are TGTGCCAGCTCATCCACAGGGAGCGCGTACGAGCAGTACTTC. V usage is TRBV18 and J usage is TRBJ2-7; possible D gene TRBD1, 6 bases. V lost 5 bases and J lost 4, with 15 bases in between. CDR1 and CDR2 from the germline V gene are KGHSH and LQKENI. The CDR3 has 14 residues.